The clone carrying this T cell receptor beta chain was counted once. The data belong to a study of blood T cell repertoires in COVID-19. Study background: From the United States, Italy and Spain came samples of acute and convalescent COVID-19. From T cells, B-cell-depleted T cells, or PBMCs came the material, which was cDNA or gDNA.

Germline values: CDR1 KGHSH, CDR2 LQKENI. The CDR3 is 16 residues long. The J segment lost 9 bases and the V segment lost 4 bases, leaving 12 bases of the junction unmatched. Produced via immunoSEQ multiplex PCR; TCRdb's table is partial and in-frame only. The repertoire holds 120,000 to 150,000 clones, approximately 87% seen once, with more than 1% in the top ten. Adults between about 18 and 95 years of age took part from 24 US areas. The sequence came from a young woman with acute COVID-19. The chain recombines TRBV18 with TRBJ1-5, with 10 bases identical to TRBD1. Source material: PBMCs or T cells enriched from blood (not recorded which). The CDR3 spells CASSLGQGELLGPQHF. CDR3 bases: TGTGCCAGCTCACTTGGACAGGGGGAGCTTCTTGGGCCCCAGCATTTT.